This entry lists 7 T cell receptor beta chains sequenced from one sample in a study of T-cell memory formation after mild COVID-19. TCRdb redid the calling of the 5' RACE reads with MiXCR, one entry per CDR3 protein. This table has about 400,000 distinct CDR3 sequences, roughly 17% appearing once. Specimen: PBMCs or a T cell subset sorted from them (not recorded which). The receptors shown here come from a man aged 18 to 35 who had mild COVID-19 (a few samples of this study predate the infection). Cell type and time point are not known.

This clonotype was seen ten or more times. V gene TRBV10-3 combines with J gene TRBJ1-2, with 9 bases that match TRBD1. This CDR3 is 14 amino acids long. The germline V gene has CDR1 ENHRY and CDR2 SYGVKD. V was clipped by 6 bases and J by 3 bases; unmatched bases: 5. The CDR3 nucleotides read TGTGCCATCAGGGGACAGGGAGGGGACTATGGCTACACCTTC. Translating it yields CAIRGQGGDYGYTF.

The J gene is TRBJ2-5, the V gene TRBV4-1; 9 bases map to TRBD2. V lost 4 bases to trimming and J lost 4 bases; unmatched junction nucleotides: 7. Germline-derived CDR1 and CDR2 are MGHRA and YSYEKL. This CDR3 contains 15 residues. The CDR3 region has the DNA TGCGCCAGCAGCCCGCGGGGGGGCAAAGGAGAGACCCAGTACTTC. Translating gives CASSPRGGKGETQYF.

The chain combines TRBV5-1 with TRBJ1-1; D uncertain. V was trimmed by 4 bases and J by 3 bases, leaving 4 bases between them. The CDR3 loop spans 11 amino acids. Germline V CDR1 and CDR2: SGHRS, YFSETQ. CDR3 residues: CASSIDTEAFF. The DNA for the CDR3 is TGCGCCAGCAGCATAGACACTGAAGCTTTCTTT.

The rearrangement joins TRBV20-1 to TRBJ2-3; 9 positions match TRBD2. CDR1 DFQATT and CDR2 SNEGSKA come from the germline V gene (reference sequence). There are 14 residues in the CDR3. The CDR3 DNA reads TGCTCAGTGGCGGGGGGGCGAGGCACAGATACGCAGTATTTT. Amino acid sequence: CSVAGGRGTDTQYF.

This clonotype was found a few times. V and J are TRBV19 and TRBJ1-1; tentative D call: TRBD1 (6 bases). The V end lost 7 bases, the J end lost 0 bases, and 12 bases lay between the germline ends. Germline values: CDR1 LNHDA, CDR2 SQIVND (reference sequence). The CDR3 length is 14 residues. The CDR3 loop reads CASTRGPVNTEAFF. The CDR3 DNA reads TGTGCCAGTACCCGGGGGCCCGTGAACACTGAAGCTTTCTTT.

This clonotype has only a few counts. The chain carries TRBV12-3 or TRBV12-4 and TRBJ1-4; TRBD1 is a possible D gene (6 bases). The CDR3 sequence is 14 residues long. Trimming took off 5 bases at V and 1 base at J, with 8 bases between the two ends. CDR3 sequence reads: CASSPQGTNEKLFF. The CDR3 coding sequence is TGTGCCAGCAGTCCACAGGGAACTAATGAAAAACTGTTTTTT.

The genes are TRBV9 and TRBJ2-5, with TRBD2 matching 11 bases. V lost 4 bases and J lost 5; bases outside the gene matches: 7. CDR1 SGDLS and CDR2 YYNGEE come from the germline V gene. The CDR3 runs 15 residues. CDR3 in amino acids: CASSNLAGGYETQYF. CDR3 DNA sequence: TGTGCCAGCAGCAATCTAGCGGGGGGCTATGAGACCCAGTACTTC.